The 22 T cell receptor beta chains listed next were all sequenced from one sample in a study of regulatory T cells in long-lasting Graves disease. Building of the TCR beta libraries involved iRepertoire HTBI primers and Arm-PCR of CDR3 regions. Each CDR3 protein gets one entry after TCRdb re-called the multiplex PCR reads with MiXCR. The sample holds a few hundred thousand distinct CDR3 sequences, about 10% seen once. Stated time point: newly diagnosed GD, antithyroid drugs for less than 3 months. Following extraction of RNA from PBMCs, that RNA was used to make the TCR library. These same data were also listed under a study on T cells in Graves' hyperthyroidism and ophthalmopathy.

The sequencing here drew on peripheral blood mononuclear cells (PBMCs), taken at new diagnosis, from a patient treated with antithyroid drugs. The receptors originated from a young woman with Graves disease.

The table lists this clonotype with many counts. The gene calls are TRBV28 and TRBJ2-1; 9 positions match TRBD1. Trimming at V came to 2 bases and at J to 5 bases, leaving 7 bases not matched to a gene. CDR1 is MDHEN, CDR2 SYDVKM, per germline. The CDR3 sequence is 16 residues long. CDR3 nucleotides: TGTGCCAGCAGTTTAGGGACAGGGAGACCTGACAATGAGCAGTTCTTC. It encodes CASSLGTGRPDNEQFF.

This clonotype was observed many times. CDR3 DNA: TGTGCCAGCTCACGGACAGGGAGTCACTACGAGCAGTACTTC. Encoded protein: CASSRTGSHYEQYF. This sequence joins TRBV18 and TRBJ2-7, with TRBD1 matching 8 bases. With V trimmed by 4 bases and J by 3 bases, 5 bases remained unmatched. The CDR3 totals 14 residues. CDR1 is KGHSH and CDR2 is LQKENI in the germline V gene.

The DNA for the CDR3 is TGCAGTGCTAAAAAAGAGGACAGGGCCCAGTTCTTC. Protein product: CSAKKEDRAQFF. The chain recombines TRBV20-1 with TRBJ2-1, with TRBD1 identical over 8 bases. This CDR3 has 12 residues. Losses at the gene ends were 4 bases for V and 13 bases for J; bases not matched to a gene: 9. CDR1 is DFQATT, CDR2 SNEGSKA, per germline (reference sequence).

This clonotype turned up a few times. The chain has TRBV20-1 and TRBJ2-3, with D perhaps TRBD1 or TRBD2 (5 bases each). The germline V gene encodes CDR1 DFQATT and CDR2 SNEGSKA (reference sequence). This CDR3 contains 14 residues. The germline V and J ends were trimmed by 3 bases and 4 bases, with 14 bases remaining between them. CDR3 sequence: CSARGPASPDTQYF. CDR3 nucleotides: TGCAGTGCTAGGGGACCTGCCTCCCCAGATACGCAGTATTTT.

This clonotype was counted ten times or more. The CDR3 coding sequence is TGTGCCTGGAGTCCGCTGACCGGGACAGGGGCTAACTATGGCTACACCTTC. This gives the protein CAWSPLTGTGANYGYTF. The chain joins TRBV30 to TRBJ1-2; 10 nucleotides agree with TRBD1. This CDR3 contains 17 residues. Trimming at V came to 2 bases and at J to 0 bases, leaving 9 bases not matched to a gene. In germline, CDR1 is GTSNPN, CDR2 SVGIG (reference sequence).

This clonotype was seen repeatedly, ten times or more. The chain uses TRBV2 and TRBJ1-6; tentatively, D is TRBD1 (6 bases). Germline loops: CDR1 SNHLY, CDR2 FYNNEI. The V end lost 3 bases, the J end lost 0 bases, and 12 bases lay between the germline ends. The length of the CDR3 is 17 residues. The CDR3 nucleotides read TGTGCCAGCAGTGAGGGTCAGGGGAGCTCCTATAATTCACCCCTCCACTTT. As protein: CASSEGQGSSYNSPLHF.

As concerns this clonotype: This could be a read error, since a much larger clone is one nucleotide away. The rearrangement links TRBV18 to TRBJ1-1; 8 nucleotides align to TRBD1. Germline V CDR1 and CDR2: KGHSH, LQKENI. CDR3 length: 13 amino acids. The CDR3 DNA reads TGTGTCAGCTCAGGGACAGGAGACACTGAAGCTTTCTTT. Protein sequence: CVSSGTGDTEAFF.

The CDR3 here is CATSDSGTRNGNEQFF. CDR3 sequence (DNA): TGTGCCACCAGTGATTCGGGGACTAGAAATGGGAATGAGCAGTTCTTC. The rearrangement uses TRBV24-1 and TRBJ2-1; 8 bases are a match to TRBD2. CDR3 length: 16 residues. The germline V gene encodes CDR1 KGHDR and CDR2 SFDVKD. Losses at the gene ends were 2 bases for V and 7 bases for J; bases not matched to a gene: 9.

This clonotype has more than one count but fewer than ten. The V gene is TRBV7-2, the J gene TRBJ1-2, with TRBD1 identical over 10 bases. Germline lookup yields CDR1 SGHTA and CDR2 FQGNSA. J gave up 4 bases and V 1 base, and 9 bases lay outside the gene matches. The CDR3 contains 17 residues. The CDR3 is CASSLGAGTGDLYGYTF. CDR3 nucleotides: TGTGCCAGCAGCTTAGGTGCGGGGACAGGGGACCTCTATGGCTACACCTTC.

A remark on this clonotype: A much larger clone differs from this one at a single base, so this may be a read error. The chain links TRBV20-1 to TRBJ2-1; 7 bases fit TRBD1. Trimming removed 1 base from V and 7 bases from J; junction bases left unmatched: 7. The CDR3 is 14 residues long. CDR1 and CDR2 (germline): DFQATT, SNEGSKA (reference sequence). As DNA, the CDR3 is TGCAGTGCTAGAGGCTGGGGACAGCTTAATGAGCAGTTCTTC. It is translated as CSARGWGQLNEQFF.

This clonotype was picked up many times. This chain joins TRBV20-1 and TRBJ2-2; TRBD2 matches 9 bases. Germline V gene lookup returns CDR1 DFQATT and CDR2 SNEGSKA (reference sequence). This CDR3 has 17 residues. J lost 0 bases, V lost 1 base, and 6 bases had no gene match. CDR3 in amino acids: CSARGLAGRANTGELFF. The CDR3 coding sequence is TGCAGTGCTAGAGGGCTAGCGGGACGGGCGAACACCGGGGAGCTGTTTTTT.

This clonotype has ten or more counts. The V and J genes are TRBV6-5 and TRBJ1-2, with TRBD1 identical over 7 bases. This CDR3 comprises 15 residues. Germline trimming cut 0 bases from V and 4 bases from J; bases unmatched to any gene: 5. Germline V lookup: CDR1 MNHEY, CDR2 SVGAGI. The CDR3 sequence: CASSYSPGGTYGYTF. The DNA of the CDR3 is TGTGCCAGCAGTTACTCGCCAGGGGGTACCTATGGCTACACCTTC.

The CDR3 reads CASSPTGEPQHF. CDR3 in DNA: TGTGCCAGCAGCCCTACCGGGGAGCCCCAGCATTTT. The V and J genes are TRBV12-3 or TRBV12-4 and TRBJ1-5; D not resolved. V lost 6 bases and J lost 8, with 11 bases in between. The CDR3 covers 12 residues.

This clonotype was seen many times. This chain joins TRBV27 and TRBJ1-5; possible D gene TRBD1, 6 bases. V gave up 5 bases and J gave up 2 bases, with 10 bases separating them. This CDR3 contains 14 residues. Germline CDR1 reads MNHEY; CDR2 reads SMNVEV (reference sequence). CDR3: CASSPQGRNQPQHF. The CDR3 bases are TGTGCCAGCAGTCCACAGGGACGCAATCAGCCCCAGCATTTT.

The rearrangement uses TRBV28 and TRBJ1-6, with TRBD1 identical over 8 bases. V lost 3 bases and J lost 7; bases outside the gene matches: 2. The CDR3 runs to 14 residues. The germline V gene has CDR1 MDHEN and CDR2 SYDVKM. Written as DNA, the CDR3 is TGTGCCAGCAGTTTTTGGGACAGGAATTCACCCCTCCACTTT. Its translation: CASSFWDRNSPLHF.

This clonotype has a count of ten or more. The chain recombines TRBV12-3 or TRBV12-4 with TRBJ1-2, with 7 bases lining up with TRBD1. V was clipped by 4 bases and J by 2 bases; unmatched bases: 4. The CDR3 contains 14 residues. CDR3 bases: TGTGCCAGCAGTTCAACAGGGGACAACTATGGCTACACCTTC. Translated: CASSSTGDNYGYTF.

This chain links TRBV7-9 with TRBJ2-1; D unresolved. From germline, CDR1 is SEHNR and CDR2 FQNEAQ (reference sequence). The CDR3 sequence is 15 residues long. V was pared by 1 base and J by 3 bases, with 10 bases between. CDR3 nucleotide sequence: TGTGCCAGCAGCTTAGGGGAAGGAAGCTACAATGAGCAGTTCTTC. It translates to CASSLGEGSYNEQFF.

This clonotype was detected many times. CDR3 sequence reads: CSAGPGTAFDGYTF. CDR3 sequence (DNA): TGCAGTGCTGGTCCCGGGACAGCGTTCGATGGCTACACCTTC. The rearrangement uses TRBV20-1 and TRBJ1-2; 7 bases map to TRBD1. The CDR3 sequence is 14 residues long. Germline assignment: CDR1 DFQATT and CDR2 SNEGSKA (reference sequence). V dropped 5 bases and J dropped 6; count of bases not matched to a gene: 12.

This clonotype has ten or more counts. The chain uses TRBV11-1 and TRBJ2-2; 8 nucleotides match TRBD1. Trimming took 5 bases from V and 3 from J; bases not matched to a gene: 11. CDR1 is SGHAT and CDR2 is FQDESV in the germline V gene (reference sequence). The CDR3 length is 17 residues. CDR3 residues: CASSRGRGQGYTGELFF. The CDR3 nucleotides are TGTGCCAGCAGCCGGGGGAGAGGACAGGGTTACACCGGGGAGCTGTTTTTT.

A note on this clonotype: A much bigger clone sits one base away, suggesting this may be a read error. The limits of the CDR3 on the DNA are not certain, so only TCRdb's listed CDR3 is given. V gene TRBV6-2 or TRBV6-3 combines with J gene TRBJ2-1; TRBD1, the table's D call, was not compared with the DNA. Germline V gene data show CDR1 as MNHEY and CDR2 as SVGEGT. With termini counted, the CDR3 has 20 amino acids. This CDR3 is CASSFGGGTSQQGAWNEQLF.

This clonotype was seen at least ten times. In DNA, the CDR3 is TGTGCCAGCAGTGAAAGGGGGGGACCAAGCACAGATACGCAGTATTTT. Its translation: CASSERGGPSTDTQYF. V is TRBV6-1 and J is TRBJ2-3, with D possibly being TRBD2 (7 bases). The germline V gene encodes CDR1 MNHNS and CDR2 SASEGT. The germline V and J ends were trimmed by 2 bases and 0 bases, with 12 bases remaining between them. The CDR3 is 16 amino acids.

This clonotype was detected many times. V usage is TRBV4-3 and J usage is TRBJ2-1; 9 nucleotides agree with TRBD1. V lost 4 bases and J lost 4; bases outside the gene matches: 8. From germline, CDR1 is LGHNA and CDR2 YSLEER. This CDR3 is 16 amino acids long. CDR3 sequence: CASSPWGQGNYNEQFF. The CDR3 coding sequence is TGCGCCAGCAGCCCCTGGGGACAGGGTAATTACAATGAGCAGTTCTTC.